What follows describes a single TCR beta chain. The data stem from a study of cytomegalovirus exposure and HLA in healthy donors. The length of the CDR3 is 13 residues. The ends lost 8 bases at V and 4 bases at J; junction bases unmatched: 7. From germline, CDR1 is MNHNY and CDR2 SVGAGI (reference sequence). Vbeta (60) and Jbeta (13) primers were used in the PCR. Some clones are missing from TCRdb's copy, which holds only in-frame ones; the method was immunoSEQ multiplex PCR. The sample lists approximately 110,000 clones; roughly 71% were seen once. The chain joins TRBV6-6 to TRBJ1-2; TRBD1 matches at 7 bases. The receptor was derived from a man aged 35 to 55 in good health and CMV-seropositive. Sequencing input: PBMCs. The CDR3 coding sequence is TGTGCCAGCGTGGTAAGGGGGCCCTATGGCTACACCTTC. Translating gives CASVVRGPYGYTF.